The sequence of this T cell receptor (beta chain) was determined in a study of early T cells in non-severe SARS-CoV-2 infection. Turning to the study itself: Sequencing was performed on bulk RNA from unsorted whole blood, leaving chains unpaired. The study's findings and limits: Lookups in VDJdb leaned toward anti-spike CD8 responses and missed private and CD4 specificities.

There are many counts of this clonotype. Its target is unknown. Separate cDNA molecules each had unique molecular identifiers attached to them. TCRdb recomputed calls from the 5' RACE reads with MiXCR, one row per CDR3 protein. The table records 52,000 or so distinct CDR3 sequences, roughly an eighth of them present only once. V gave up 4 bases and J gave up 1 base, with 11 bases separating them. Germline V gene data show CDR1 as SGHAT and CDR2 as FQNNGV. The CDR3 runs 15 residues. The chain combines TRBV11-2 with TRBJ2-1; D possibly corresponds to TRBD2 (5 bases). The sequence derives from an adult who was a healthcare worker with PCR-confirmed SARS-CoV-2 infection or an uninfected control (not recorded which). Sequencing was performed on whole blood. CDR3: CASSSTSGSYNEQFF. The CDR3 coding sequence is TGTGCCAGCAGCTCAACTAGTGGGTCCTACAATGAGCAGTTCTTC.